The rows below give T cell receptor beta chains drawn from one sample of a study of cytomegalovirus exposure and HLA in healthy donors. TCRdb keeps only in-frame clones here, not all; method: immunoSEQ multiplex PCR. The repertoire holds around 150,000 clones, with around 68% as singletons. Sequencing was performed on PBMCs. The receptors originated from a man aged 25 to 45 in good health and CMV-seropositive. Both conserved end residues are part of each CDR3. D genes are given only for firm matches. Only part of the rows carry a size: once, few, many, or a class if the clone is expanded.

J | size | V | D | CDR3 | DNA
TRBJ2-7 | few | TRBV28 | . | CASSSPWSGSYEQYF | TGTGCCAGCAGCTCCCCCTGGTCCGGCTCCTACGAGCAGTACTTC
TRBJ2-2 | . | TRBV7-9 | . | CASSWRMTGLTGELFF | TGTGCCAGCAGCTGGCGGATGACAGGCCTCACCGGGGAGCTGTTTTTT
TRBJ1-1 | few | TRBV11-3 | TRBD1 | CASRRQGAQNTEAFF | TGTGCCAGCAGACGACAGGGGGCACAGAACACTGAAGCTTTCTTT
TRBJ2-2 | . | TRBV5-1 | . | CASSSGNLRQAYRTELFF | TGCGCCAGCAGCTCAGGGAATCTGAGGCAGGCCTATAGGACGGAGCTGTTTTTT
TRBJ2-1 | . | TRBV5-8 | TRBD2 | CASSLLLAGGREQFF | TGTGCCAGCAGCTTGTTACTAGCGGGAGGCCGTGAGCAGTTCTTC
TRBJ2-1 | . | TRBV7-6 | TRBD1 | CASSSRTGQMSEQFF | TGTGCCAGCAGCTCTCGGACAGGCCAGATGAGTGAGCAGTTCTTC
TRBJ1-1 | . | TRBV7-8 | TRBD1 | CASSSTGGGTEAFF | TGTGCCAGCAGCTCGACAGGGGGCGGGACTGAAGCTTTCTTT
TRBJ2-3 | . | TRBV10-3 | TRBD2 | CATGGGADTQYF | TGTGCCACCGGGGGGGGAGCAGATACGCAGTATTTT
TRBJ1-5 | . | TRBV19 | . | CASSTQVNQPQHF | TGTGCCAGTAGTACACAGGTGAATCAGCCCCAGCATTTT
TRBJ2-1 | few | TRBV6-6 | . | CASSPGNSYNEQFF | TGTGCCAGCAGCCCAGGGAACTCCTACAATGAGCAGTTCTTC
TRBJ2-7 | once | TRBV4-1 | . | CASSKGYYEQYF | TGCGCCAGCAGCAAAGGTTATTACGAGCAGTACTTC
TRBJ2-7 | . | TRBV7-2 | . | CASSHERLYAEQYF | TGTGCCAGCAGCCATGAAAGACTTTACGCCGAGCAGTACTTC
TRBJ1-2 | few | TRBV7-9 | TRBD1 | CASSARQGSGGYTF | TGTGCCAGCAGCGCCAGACAGGGCAGCGGCGGCTACACCTTC
TRBJ2-6 | few | TRBV2 | TRBD2 | CASSDRGRGSGANVLTF | TGTGCCAGCAGTGATCGCGGGAGGGGCTCTGGGGCCAACGTCCTGACTTTC
TRBJ2-7 | . | TRBV19 | . | CASSIGGRGYYEQYF | TGTGCCAGTAGTATAGGGGGGAGGGGGTATTACGAGCAGTACTTC
TRBJ2-3 | few | TRBV11-3 | TRBD2 | CASSLGGGGTDTQYF | TGTGCCAGCAGCTTAGGGGGAGGGGGCACAGATACGCAGTATTTT
TRBJ2-7 | . | TRBV2 | . | CASRPTLVYEQYF | TGTGCCAGCAGACCGACTTTGGTTTACGAGCAGTACTTC
TRBJ2-4 | few | TRBV21-1 | . | CASSCSEGLAKNIQYF | TGTGCCAGCAGCTGTTCTGAGGGACTAGCCAAAAACATTCAGTACTTC
TRBJ2-2 | few | TRBV29-1 | . | CSVKQGLGNTGELFF | TGCAGCGTAAAACAGGGCTTGGGGAACACCGGGGAGCTGTTTTTT
TRBJ2-3 | . | TRBV30 | TRBD1 | CAWAGTGTDTQYF | TGTGCCTGGGCCGGGACAGGGACGGATACGCAGTATTTT
TRBJ1-5 | . | TRBV5-1 | . | CASSPGVTPAQPQHF | TGCGCCAGCAGCCCAGGGGTAACTCCGGCTCAGCCCCAGCATTTT
TRBJ2-5 | . | TRBV18 | . | CASSPRFGSQETQYF | TGTGCCAGCTCACCCCGGTTTGGGAGCCAAGAGACCCAGTACTTC
TRBJ2-1 | . | TRBV7-3 | TRBD2 | CASSPGPVTSGPYNEQFF | TGTGCCAGCAGCCCCGGGCCGGTGACTAGCGGTCCCTACAATGAGCAGTTCTTC
TRBJ1-5 | . | TRBV13 | TRBD1 | CASSKRDRGQPQHF | TGTGCCAGCAGCAAAAGGGACAGGGGTCAGCCCCAGCATTTT
TRBJ2-3 | . | TRBV6-1 | . | CASSGKVTRTDTQYF | TGTGCCAGCAGTGGTAAAGTGACTAGGACAGATACGCAGTATTTT
TRBJ2-3 | once | TRBV11-2 | . | CASSLVGSQGTDTQYF | TGTGCCAGCAGCTTAGTAGGTAGCCAGGGGACAGATACGCAGTATTTT
TRBJ1-3 | . | TRBV29-1 | . | CSVRWDFGNTIYF | TGCAGCGTCCGGTGGGACTTTGGAAACACCATATATTTT
TRBJ2-1 | few | TRBV2 | . | CASFQAYNEQFF | TGTGCCAGTTTTCAGGCCTACAATGAGCAGTTCTTC
TRBJ2-3 | few | TRBV2 | . | CASRETDSDTQYF | TGTGCCAGCAGAGAGACAGATTCAGATACGCAGTATTTT
TRBJ2-7 | few | TRBV6-4 | TRBD2 | CASRTSSGSYEQYF | TGTGCCAGCAGGACTTCTAGCGGGAGCTACGAGCAGTACTTC
TRBJ2-7 | . | TRBV19 | TRBD2 | CASAGTSGTYEQYF | TGTGCCAGTGCAGGGACTAGCGGAACCTACGAGCAGTACTTC
TRBJ1-1 | . | TRBV5-8 | . | CASSSPPGSNTEAFF | TGTGCCAGCAGCTCACCGCCAGGATCGAACACTGAAGCTTTCTTT
TRBJ2-3 | . | TRBV5-1 | . | CASRSARSTDTQYF | TGCGCCAGCAGGTCTGCCCGGTCAACAGATACGCAGTATTTT
TRBJ2-3 | . | TRBV5-1 | TRBD2 | CASSLGTSGSLGTDTQYF | TGCGCCAGCAGCCTCGGGACTAGCGGGAGCCTAGGGACAGATACGCAGTATTTT
TRBJ1-2 | few | TRBV12-1 | . | CASSFLQDRAGAGYTF | TGTGCCAGCAGCTTTCTGCAGGACAGGGCCGGAGCCGGCTACACCTTC
TRBJ2-7 | once | TRBV28 | TRBD2 | CASSSASGPFSYEQYF | TGTGCCAGCAGTTCAGCTAGCGGGCCCTTCTCCTACGAGCAGTACTTC
TRBJ1-2 | . | TRBV29-1 | TRBD1 | CSVVVDRDYGYTF | TGCAGCGTTGTAGTGGACAGGGACTATGGCTACACCTTC
TRBJ1-6 | . | TRBV6-1 | TRBD1 | CASSEAPQGGSYNSPLHF | TGTGCCAGCAGTGAAGCCCCACAGGGGGGCTCCTATAATTCACCCCTCCACTTT
TRBJ2-5 | . | TRBV2 | . | CATTESETQYF | TGTGCCACCACAGAGAGTGAGACCCAGTACTTC
TRBJ1-5 | . | TRBV7-2 | . | CASSFSPIRTDNQPQHF | TGTGCCAGCAGCTTCTCGCCGATCCGGACAGATAATCAGCCCCAGCATTTT
TRBJ2-7 | . | TRBV4-1 | TRBD2 | CASSQPTSGNSYEQYF | TGCGCCAGCAGCCAACCGACCAGCGGGAACTCCTACGAGCAGTACTTC
TRBJ2-7 | few | TRBV30 | . | CACQRSREHYEQYF | TGTGCCTGCCAAAGGTCCCGGGAACACTACGAGCAGTACTTC
TRBJ2-2 | . | TRBV7-6 | . | CASSSGDAGELFF | TGTGCCAGCAGCTCGGGGGACGCCGGGGAGCTGTTTTTT